The 12 T cell receptor beta chains listed next were all sequenced from one sample in a study of T cells in Graves' hyperthyroidism and ophthalmopathy. Researchers amplified the TCR beta CDR3 regions from RNA transcripts. Initially, a first-round RT-PCR of the TCR CDR3 employed the HTBI primer set. TCRdb called the multiplex PCR reads again in MiXCR, with one record for every CDR3 protein. The sample gives about 640,000 distinct CDR3 sequences, 13% to 15% of which show up once; 9.5% to 15% is in the top ten. Sequencing input: blood. The receptors were gathered from a woman aged 45-65 years with Graves' ophthalmopathy.

This clonotype was picked up a small number of times. The chain has TRBV12-3 or TRBV12-4 and TRBJ1-2; D is ambiguous. V lost 3 bases to trimming and J lost 7 bases, with 9 bases between them. The CDR3 is 12 amino acids. The CDR3 protein is CASSFNYGGYTF. The CDR3 DNA follows: TGTGCCAGCAGTTTTAACTATGGTGGCTACACCTTC.

This clonotype was detected ten times or more. This chain links TRBV3-1 with TRBJ2-7; 10 bases match TRBD2. The CDR3 is made up of 16 amino acids. V shed 1 base and J 0 bases; nucleotides not matched to a gene: 3. Germline V gives CDR1 LGHDT, CDR2 YNNKEL (reference sequence). Here the CDR3 reads CASSQVLAGASYEQYF. CDR3 nucleotide sequence: TGTGCCAGCAGCCAAGTTCTAGCGGGGGCCTCCTACGAGCAGTACTTC.

On this clonotype itself: A much more abundant neighbour one base away suggests this may be a read error. The CDR3 does not end in the conserved phenylalanine or tryptophan, so this is likely a read error. This chain joins TRBV28 and TRBJ2-1, with 11 bases identical to TRBD2. The CDR3 has 18 residues. CDR1 is MDHEN, CDR2 SYDVKM, per germline. Trimming took 4 bases from V and 0 from J; bases not matched to a gene: 8. CDR3 sequence (DNA): TGTGCCAGCAGTTCCTCCCTCGGACTAGCGGGCTCCTACAATGAGCAGTTCCTC. Protein sequence: CASSSSLGLAGSYNEQFL.

This clonotype was picked up many times. The chain carries TRBV3-1 and TRBJ1-2; maybe TRBD1 (6 bases). Trimming took off 4 bases at V and 8 bases at J, with 17 bases between the two ends. The CDR3 extends over 14 amino acids. Germline V CDR1 and CDR2: LGHDT, YNNKEL (reference sequence). CDR3 sequence: CASSRGRGEGGYTF. The CDR3 bases are TGTGCCAGCAGCCGCGGCAGGGGAGAAGGCGGCTACACCTTC.

A few counts support this clonotype. V gene TRBV24-1 combines with J gene TRBJ2-5, with 8 bases fitting TRBD1. This CDR3 is built from 17 residues. CDR1 KGHDR and CDR2 SFDVKD come from the germline V gene. Losses at the gene ends were 4 bases for V and 4 bases for J; bases not matched to a gene: 13. The CDR3 DNA reads as TGTGCCACCAGTGAGGGACTCCGACAGGGGTTTTTAGAGACCCAGTACTTC. Translation gives CATSEGLRQGFLETQYF.

Concerning this clonotype itself: Given a much more abundant clone one base away, this may be a read error. This chain links TRBV15 with TRBJ2-5; D is tentatively TRBD1 or TRBD2 (6 bases each). This CDR3 region has 14 residues. CDR1 LNHNV and CDR2 YYDKDF come from the germline V gene (reference sequence). In DNA, the CDR3 is TGTGCCATCAGCAGAGGGGGAGGAAGAGAGACCCAGTACTTC. This sequence encodes CAISRGGGRETQYF.

This clonotype was detected many times. For the CDR3, the DNA is TGTGCCTGGAGTGTACAGGGGGCCTATGGCTACACCTTC. Protein: CAWSVQGAYGYTF. V and J are TRBV30 and TRBJ1-2; 9 positions match TRBD1. The germline gives CDR1 GTSNPN, CDR2 SVGIG (reference sequence). The CDR3 contains 13 residues. Unmatched junction bases numbered 0, after V lost 0 bases and J lost 4 bases.

This clonotype was picked up many times. The chain combines TRBV18 with TRBJ2-5; D not resolved. The V gene lost 0 bases and the J gene lost 1 base, with 6 bases spanning the gap. This CDR3 contains 14 residues. Germline-derived CDR1 and CDR2 are KGHSH and LQKENI. The CDR3 reads CASSPPVSQETQYF. DNA of the CDR3: TGTGCCAGCTCACCACCGGTCAGCCAAGAGACCCAGTACTTC.

This clonotype has just a few counts. A much larger clone sits a single nucleotide away, making a read error possible. The chain is built from TRBV28 and TRBJ1-2; 7 nucleotides match TRBD1. The junction had 2 bases not matched to a gene; V was cut back by 3 bases and J by 4 bases. The CDR3 loop spans 13 amino acids. CDR1 and CDR2 (germline): MDHEN, SYDVKM. In nucleotides, the CDR3 is TGTGCCAGCAGTTTTGGGGACAGCTATGGCTACACCTTC. Translation: CASSFGDSYGYTF.

There are many counts of this clonotype. This chain links TRBV9 with TRBJ2-2; D remains ambiguous. Germline lookup yields CDR1 SGDLS and CDR2 YYNGEE. V lost 0 bases and J 4 bases, leaving 10 bases between the germline ends. This CDR3 is built from 15 residues. CDR3 sequence reads: CASSVELGGTGELFF. The CDR3 coding sequence is TGTGCCAGCAGCGTAGAGCTAGGTGGCACCGGGGAGCTGTTTTTT.

This clonotype has at least ten counts. The rearrangement uses TRBV20-1 and TRBJ2-7; 8 positions agree with TRBD2. Germline V gene sequence: CDR1 DFQATT, CDR2 SNEGSKA (reference sequence). The CDR3 loop spans 14 amino acids. V lost 3 bases and J lost 5; bases outside the gene matches: 9. The CDR3, as DNA: TGCAGTGCTAGCCTGGGACTAGGAACCCACGAGCAGTACTTC. It codes for CSASLGLGTHEQYF.

Concerning this clonotype itself: This may come from a read error, since a much larger clone is one base off. This chain connects TRBV6-5 to TRBJ1-5; 9 bases are a match to TRBD1. Germline CDR1 reads MNHEY; CDR2 reads SVGAGI. CDR3 length: 15 residues. Written as DNA, the CDR3 is TGTGCCAGCGGTTACGGGACAGGGAACAATCAGCCCCAGCATTTT. Its translation is CASGYGTGNNQPQHF.